The present entry profiles one TCR beta chain with its context. This sample is part of a study of shared clonotypes between healthy human individuals. The CDR3 is 18 residues long. V was cut by 5 bases and J by 2 bases, with 21 bases left in between. Per the germline V gene, CDR1 is MDHEN and CDR2 is SYDVKM. At a deep level, the assay was run. DNA at about 200 ng, around 30,000 T cell genomes, went into sorted-subset replicate PCRs. Measured with immunoSEQ multiplex PCR; TCRdb has only the in-frame clones, and not every one. The sample yields about 690,000 clones, 90% seen once. The sequencing sample was made of memory CD8+ T cells from PBMCs. Subset described: CD45RO+ cells pooled with CCR7-negative TemRA cells. This sequence originates from a man younger than 30 in good health. Some clones in this sample may be carry-over from other donors' samples. V usage is TRBV28 and J usage is TRBJ1-4, with D perhaps TRBD1 (6 bases). CDR3 nucleotide sequence: TGTGCCAGCAGTCCCACCCTTTCTCTGACAGGCACTAATGAAAAACTGTTTTTT. Amino acid sequence: CASSPTLSLTGTNEKLFF.